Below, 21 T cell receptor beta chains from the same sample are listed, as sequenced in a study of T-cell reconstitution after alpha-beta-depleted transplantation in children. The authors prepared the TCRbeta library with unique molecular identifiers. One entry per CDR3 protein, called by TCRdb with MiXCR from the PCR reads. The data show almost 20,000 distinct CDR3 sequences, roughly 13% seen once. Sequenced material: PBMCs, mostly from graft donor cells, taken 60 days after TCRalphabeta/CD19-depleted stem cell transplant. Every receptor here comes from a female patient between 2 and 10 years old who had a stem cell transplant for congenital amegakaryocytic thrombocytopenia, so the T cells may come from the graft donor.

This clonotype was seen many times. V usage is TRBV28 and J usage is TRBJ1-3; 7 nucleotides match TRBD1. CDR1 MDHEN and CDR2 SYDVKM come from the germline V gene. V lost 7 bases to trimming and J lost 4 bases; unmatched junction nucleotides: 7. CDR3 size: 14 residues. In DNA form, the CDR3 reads TGTGCCAGCAAACCAGGGGGATCGGGAAACACCATATATTTT. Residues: CASKPGGSGNTIYF. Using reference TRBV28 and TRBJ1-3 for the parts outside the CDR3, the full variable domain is DVKVTQSSRYLVKRTGEKVFLECVQDMDHENMFWYRQDPGLGLRLIYFSYDVKMKEKGDIPEGYSVSREKKERFSLILESASTNQTSMYLCASKPGGSGNTIYFGEGSWLTVV.

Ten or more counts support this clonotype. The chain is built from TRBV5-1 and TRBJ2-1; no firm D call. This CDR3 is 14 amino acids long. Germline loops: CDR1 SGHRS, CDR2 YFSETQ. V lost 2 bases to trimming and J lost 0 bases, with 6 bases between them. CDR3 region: CASSFDGSYNEQFF. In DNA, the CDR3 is TGCGCCAGCAGCTTCGACGGCTCCTACAATGAGCAGTTCTTC.

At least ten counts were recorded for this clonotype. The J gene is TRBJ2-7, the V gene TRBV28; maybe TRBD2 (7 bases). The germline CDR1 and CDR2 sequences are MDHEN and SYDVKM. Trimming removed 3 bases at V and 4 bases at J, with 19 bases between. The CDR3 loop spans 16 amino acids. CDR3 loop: CASSLSGTSRVYEQYF. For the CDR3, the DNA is TGTGCCAGCAGTTTGAGCGGGACAAGCAGGGTGTACGAGCAGTACTTC.

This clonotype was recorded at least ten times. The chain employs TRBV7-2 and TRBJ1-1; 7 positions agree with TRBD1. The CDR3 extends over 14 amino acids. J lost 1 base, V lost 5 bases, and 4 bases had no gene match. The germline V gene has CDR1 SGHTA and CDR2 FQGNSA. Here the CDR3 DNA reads TGTGCCAGCAGCCCAAGGACAGGGAACACTGAAGCTTTCTTT. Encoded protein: CASSPRTGNTEAFF. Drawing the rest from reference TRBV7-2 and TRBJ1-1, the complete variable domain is GAGVSQSPSNKVTEKGKDVELRCDPISGHTALYWYRQSLGQGLEFLIYFQGNSAPDKSGLPSDRFSAERTGGSVSTLTIQRTQQEDSAVYLCASSPRTGNTEAFFGQGTRLTVV.

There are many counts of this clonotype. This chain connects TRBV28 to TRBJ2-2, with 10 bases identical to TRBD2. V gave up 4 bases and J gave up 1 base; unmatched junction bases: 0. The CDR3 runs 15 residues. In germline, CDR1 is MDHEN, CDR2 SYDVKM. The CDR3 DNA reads TGTGCCAGCAGTTGGACTAGCGGGAACACCGGGGAGCTGTTTTTT. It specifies CASSWTSGNTGELFF.

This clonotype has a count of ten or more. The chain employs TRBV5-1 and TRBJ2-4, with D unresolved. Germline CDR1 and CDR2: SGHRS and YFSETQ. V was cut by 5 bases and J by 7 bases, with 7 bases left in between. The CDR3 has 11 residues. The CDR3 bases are TGCGCCAGCAGGAACGGGAACATTCAGTACTTC. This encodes CASRNGNIQYF.

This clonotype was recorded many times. The chain's CDR3 is CASSLRADYGYTF. In DNA form, the CDR3 reads TGTGCCAGCAGTTTACGCGCGGACTATGGCTACACCTTC. This chain joins TRBV27 and TRBJ1-2; D is uncertain. CDR1 is MNHEY and CDR2 is SMNVEV in the germline V gene (reference sequence). CDR3 length: 13 amino acids. Trimming removed 2 bases from V and 3 bases from J, with 7 bases in between.

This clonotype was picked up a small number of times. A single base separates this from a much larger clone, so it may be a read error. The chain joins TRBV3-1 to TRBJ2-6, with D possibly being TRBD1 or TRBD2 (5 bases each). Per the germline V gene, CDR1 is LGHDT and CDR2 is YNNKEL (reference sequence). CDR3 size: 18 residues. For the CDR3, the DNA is TGTGCCTGCAGCCAAGATTGGCGAGGGGCGCTTACGGCCAACGTCCTGACTTTC. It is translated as CACSQDWRGALTANVLTF.

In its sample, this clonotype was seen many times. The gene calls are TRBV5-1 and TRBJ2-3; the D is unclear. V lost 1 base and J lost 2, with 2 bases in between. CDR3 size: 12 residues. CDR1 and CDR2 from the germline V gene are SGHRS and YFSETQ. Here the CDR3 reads CASSLHTDTQYF. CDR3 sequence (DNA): TGCGCCAGCAGCTTGCACACAGATACGCAGTATTTT.

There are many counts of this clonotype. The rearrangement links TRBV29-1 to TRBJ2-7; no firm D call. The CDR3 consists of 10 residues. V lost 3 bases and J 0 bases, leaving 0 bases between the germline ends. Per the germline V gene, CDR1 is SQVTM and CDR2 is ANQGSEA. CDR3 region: CSVDSYEQYF. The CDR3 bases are TGCAGCGTTGACTCCTACGAGCAGTACTTC.

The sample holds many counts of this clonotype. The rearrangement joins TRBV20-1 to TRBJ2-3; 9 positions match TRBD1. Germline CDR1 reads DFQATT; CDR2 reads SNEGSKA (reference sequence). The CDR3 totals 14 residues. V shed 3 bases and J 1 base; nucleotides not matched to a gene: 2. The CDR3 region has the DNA TGCAGTGCTAGGAGGACAGGGGGCACAGATACGCAGTATTTT. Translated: CSARRTGGTDTQYF.

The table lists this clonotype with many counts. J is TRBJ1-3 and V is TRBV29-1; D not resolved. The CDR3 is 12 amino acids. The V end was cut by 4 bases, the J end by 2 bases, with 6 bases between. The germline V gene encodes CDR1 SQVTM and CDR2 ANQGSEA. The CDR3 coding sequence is TGCAGCGTTGTTCAGGCTGGAAACACCATATATTTT. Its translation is CSVVQAGNTIYF. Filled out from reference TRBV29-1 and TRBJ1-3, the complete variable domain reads SAVISQKPSRDICQRGTSLTIQCQVDSQVTMMFWYRQQPGQSLTLIATANQGSEATYESGFVIDKFPISRPNLTFSTLTVSNMSPEDSSIYLCSVVQAGNTIYFGEGSWLTVV.

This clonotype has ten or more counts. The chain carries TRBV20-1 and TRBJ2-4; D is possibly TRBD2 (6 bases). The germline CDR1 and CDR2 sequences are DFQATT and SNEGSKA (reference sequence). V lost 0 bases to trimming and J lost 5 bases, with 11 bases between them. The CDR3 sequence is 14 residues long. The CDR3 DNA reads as TGCAGTGCTAGAGATGGACCGGGAGAAAACATTCAGTACTTC. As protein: CSARDGPGENIQYF.

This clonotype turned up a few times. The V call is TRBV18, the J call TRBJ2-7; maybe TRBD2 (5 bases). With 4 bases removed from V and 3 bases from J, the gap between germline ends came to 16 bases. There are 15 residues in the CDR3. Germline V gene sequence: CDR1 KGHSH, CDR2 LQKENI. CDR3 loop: CASSLPGSKGYEQYF. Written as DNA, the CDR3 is TGTGCCAGCTCACTGCCGGGAAGTAAGGGCTACGAGCAGTACTTC.

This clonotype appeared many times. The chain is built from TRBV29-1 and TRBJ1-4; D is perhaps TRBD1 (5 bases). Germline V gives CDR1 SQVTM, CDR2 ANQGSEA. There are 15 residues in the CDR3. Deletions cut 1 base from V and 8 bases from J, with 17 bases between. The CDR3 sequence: CSVEAPGRLKEKLFF. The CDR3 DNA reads TGCAGCGTTGAAGCCCCGGGACGGTTAAAAGAAAAACTGTTTTTT.

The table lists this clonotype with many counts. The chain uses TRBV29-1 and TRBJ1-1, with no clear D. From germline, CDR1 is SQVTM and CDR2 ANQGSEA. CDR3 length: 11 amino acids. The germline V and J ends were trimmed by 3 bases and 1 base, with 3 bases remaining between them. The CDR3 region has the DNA TGCAGCGTTGAGGGGAACACTGAAGCTTTCTTT. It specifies CSVEGNTEAFF.

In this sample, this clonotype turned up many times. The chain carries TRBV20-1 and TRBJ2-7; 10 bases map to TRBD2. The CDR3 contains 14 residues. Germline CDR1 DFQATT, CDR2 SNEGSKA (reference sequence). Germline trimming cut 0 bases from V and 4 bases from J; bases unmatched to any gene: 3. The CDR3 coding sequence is TGCAGTGCTAGAGATAGAGCGGGAGGGTACGAGCAGTACTTC. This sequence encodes CSARDRAGGYEQYF.

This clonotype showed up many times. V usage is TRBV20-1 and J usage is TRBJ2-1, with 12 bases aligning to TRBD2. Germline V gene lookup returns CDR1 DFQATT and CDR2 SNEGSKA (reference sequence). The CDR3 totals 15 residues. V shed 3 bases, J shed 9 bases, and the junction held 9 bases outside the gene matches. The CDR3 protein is CSARNGASGRGEQFF. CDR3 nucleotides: TGCAGTGCTAGGAATGGGGCTAGCGGGAGGGGTGAGCAGTTCTTC.

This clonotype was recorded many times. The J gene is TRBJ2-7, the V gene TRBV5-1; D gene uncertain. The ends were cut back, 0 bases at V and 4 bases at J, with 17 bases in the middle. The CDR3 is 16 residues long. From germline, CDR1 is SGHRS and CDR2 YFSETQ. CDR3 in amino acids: CASSLDFRTTLYEQYF. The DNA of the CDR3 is TGCGCCAGCAGCTTGGATTTTAGGACCACTCTTTACGAGCAGTACTTC.

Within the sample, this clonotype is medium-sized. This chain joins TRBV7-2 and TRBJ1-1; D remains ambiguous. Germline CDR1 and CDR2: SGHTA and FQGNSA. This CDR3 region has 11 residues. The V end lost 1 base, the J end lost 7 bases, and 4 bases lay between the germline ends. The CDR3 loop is CASSLGVEAFF. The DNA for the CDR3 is TGTGCCAGCAGCTTAGGGGTTGAAGCTTTCTTT.

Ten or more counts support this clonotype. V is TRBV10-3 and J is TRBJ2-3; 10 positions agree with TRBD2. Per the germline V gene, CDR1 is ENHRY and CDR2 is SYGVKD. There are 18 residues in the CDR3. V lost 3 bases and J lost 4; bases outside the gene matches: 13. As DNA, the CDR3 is TGTGCCATCAGTGAAAGGGAGAGCGGGAGGGCCTACGCAGATACGCAGTATTTT. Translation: CAISERESGRAYADTQYF.